Listed here are 32 T cell receptor beta chains from one sample, sequenced in a study of identical twins. Via MiXCR, TCRdb re-called the 5' RACE reads, giving one row per CDR3 protein. This sample has about 250,000 distinct CDR3 sequences; around 8.3% occur once, and the top ten carry approximately 3%. These data also formed part of another study, on yellow fever vaccine responses in identical twins.

Sequenced: CD8+ T cells sorted from blood. These receptors originate from a woman in her late teens or twenties in good health.

J is TRBJ1-1 and V is TRBV7-9; perhaps TRBD1 as D (5 bases). V was clipped by 3 bases and J by 3 bases, with 11 bases between them. The germline gives CDR1 SEHNR, CDR2 FQNEAQ (reference sequence). This CDR3 spans 14 amino acids. The CDR3 here is CASSFSGRDTEAFF. The CDR3 coding sequence is TGTGCCAGCAGCTTCTCAGGGAGAGACACTGAAGCTTTCTTT.

The V call is TRBV7-2, the J call TRBJ2-7; 7 bases map to TRBD1. This CDR3 comprises 14 residues. Looked up from germline, CDR1 is SGHTA and CDR2 is FQGNSA. The V and J ends lost 4 bases and 4 bases, in that order; junction bases with no gene match: 7. The CDR3 DNA follows: TGTGCCAGCAGCTCCGGACAGGCCATGTACGAGCAGTACTTC. Translation: CASSSGQAMYEQYF.

This chain uses TRBV7-9 with TRBJ2-7; TRBD1 matches 9 bases. This CDR3 comprises 15 residues. The germline gives CDR1 SEHNR, CDR2 FQNEAQ (reference sequence). The junction had 12 bases not matched to a gene; V was cut back by 7 bases and J by 5 bases. CDR3 sequence: CASNLGPGQGNEQYF. The CDR3 DNA sequence: TGTGCCAGCAACCTCGGTCCGGGACAGGGAAACGAGCAGTACTTC.

The chain recombines TRBV6-1 with TRBJ2-7; TRBD1 matches at 7 bases. Germline V gives CDR1 MNHNS, CDR2 SASEGT. The V gene end was trimmed by 9 bases and the J gene end by 0 bases; junction bases not matched to a gene: 8. This CDR3 region has 14 residues. CDR3 in amino acids: CASSQGQPSYEQYF. CDR3 nucleotides: TGTGCCAGTTCCCAGGGACAGCCCTCCTACGAGCAGTACTTC.

This clonotype has a handful of counts. The rearrangement joins TRBV7-9 to TRBJ2-2; tentative D call: TRBD1 (6 bases). CDR3 length: 17 residues. V lost 5 bases and J 1 base, leaving 17 bases between the germline ends. Germline-derived CDR1 and CDR2 are SEHNR and FQNEAQ (reference sequence). The CDR3 loop is CASSVRDGQLNTGELFF. The CDR3 bases are TGTGCCAGCAGCGTCCGGGACGGACAGCTGAACACCGGGGAGCTGTTTTTT.

This clonotype was seen a handful of times. CDR3 sequence reads: CSVEGSDYGYTF. The CDR3 nucleotides are TGCAGCGTTGAAGGGTCCGACTATGGCTACACCTTC. This chain links TRBV29-1 with TRBJ1-2, with D hard to call. The CDR3 sequence is 12 residues long. The germline V gene has CDR1 SQVTM and CDR2 ANQGSEA. V gave up 1 base and J gave up 3 bases, with 6 bases separating them.

The table lists this clonotype with many counts. The chain joins TRBV27 to TRBJ2-1; TRBD1 matches 10 bases. The CDR3 spans 15 residues. Germline loops: CDR1 MNHEY, CDR2 SMNVEV (reference sequence). V lost 4 bases and J lost 2; bases outside the gene matches: 2. The CDR3 reads CASSSGTGAYNEQFF. Here the CDR3 DNA reads TGTGCCAGCAGTTCTGGGACAGGGGCCTACAATGAGCAGTTCTTC.

This clonotype was seen a few times. The chain's CDR3 is CASSQVVGLAGHTKQFF. For the CDR3, the DNA is TGTGCCAGCAGCCAAGTCGTTGGCCTAGCGGGACACACTAAGCAGTTCTTC. The V call is TRBV4-2, the J call TRBJ2-1; the match to TRBD2 covers 9 bases. CDR1 LGHNA and CDR2 YNFKEQ come from the germline V gene. This CDR3 contains 17 residues. J gave up 11 bases and V 1 base, and 15 bases lay outside the gene matches.

The rearrangement uses TRBV6-2 or TRBV6-3 and TRBJ2-7; D ambiguous. The CDR3 runs to 14 residues. The V gene's germline CDR1 is MNHEY and CDR2 SVGEGT. Trimming took 5 bases from V and 2 from J, leaving 13 bases between them. CDR3 coding DNA: TGTGCCAGCAGTCCCCTCGACGCCGCCTACGAGCAGTACTTC. Residues: CASSPLDAAYEQYF.

The chain recombines TRBV9 with TRBJ2-5, with D perhaps TRBD1 or TRBD2 (6 bases each). This CDR3 has 15 amino acids. Trimming removed 0 bases from V and 2 bases from J, with 11 bases in between. Looked up from germline, CDR1 is SGDLS and CDR2 is YYNGEE. CDR3 DNA: TGTGCCAGCAGCGTAGTGTGGGGGGCTCAAGAGACCCAGTACTTC. Residues: CASSVVWGAQETQYF. Filled out from reference TRBV9 and TRBJ2-5, the complete variable domain reads DSGVTQTPKHLITATGQRVTLRCSPRSGDLSVYWYQQSLDQGLQFLIQYYNGEERAKGNILERFSAQQFPDLHSELNLSSLELGDSALYFCASSVVWGAQETQYFGPGTRLLVL.

This clonotype has more than one count but fewer than ten. V is TRBV14 and J is TRBJ2-2, with a possible D match to TRBD1 (5 bases). The CDR3 covers 15 residues. The germline V gene encodes CDR1 SGHDN and CDR2 FVKESK. V lost 0 bases and J lost 6, with 11 bases in between. The CDR3 region has the DNA TGTGCCAGCAGCCAAGATTCGTCAGGGCCCGGGGAGCTGTTTTTT. The encoded protein is CASSQDSSGPGELFF.

This clonotype appeared many times. The chain is built from TRBV6-5 and TRBJ2-7, with D tentatively TRBD1 (6 bases). The CDR3 loop spans 12 amino acids. CDR1 MNHEY and CDR2 SVGAGI come from the germline V gene. The V end was cut by 4 bases, the J end by 4 bases, with 8 bases between. The DNA of the CDR3 is TGTGCCAGCAGTTCAGGGGTGTACGAGCAGTACTTC. As protein: CASSSGVYEQYF.

This clonotype was counted a few times. The chain joins TRBV5-5 to TRBJ1-4; D is uncertain. The CDR3 loop spans 14 amino acids. Germline V gene lookup returns CDR1 SGHKS and CDR2 YYEKEE (reference sequence). Trimming left V 3 bases short and J 8 bases short, with 14 bases between. The DNA for the CDR3 is TGTGCCAGCAGCTCCGGGAAGGGCCAGGAAAAACTGTTTTTT. Amino acid sequence: CASSSGKGQEKLFF.

This clonotype was counted at least ten times. The V gene is TRBV7-9, the J gene TRBJ2-1; D not resolved. From germline, CDR1 is SEHNR and CDR2 FQNEAQ (reference sequence). This CDR3 has 14 residues. Trimming removed 5 bases from V and 6 bases from J, with 14 bases in between. The CDR3 is CASSPIWSSNEQFF. The CDR3 coding sequence is TGTGCCAGCAGCCCAATCTGGAGCTCCAATGAGCAGTTCTTC.

This clonotype was seen many times. The chain carries TRBV7-9 and TRBJ1-1; TRBD1 matches at 9 bases. The CDR3 covers 16 residues. The germline gives CDR1 SEHNR, CDR2 FQNEAQ (reference sequence). After removal of 4 bases from V and 4 bases from J, the junction contained 10 bases not matched to a gene. The chain's CDR3 is CASSWDSGTGFTEAFF. CDR3 nucleotide sequence: TGTGCCAGCAGCTGGGATTCCGGGACAGGGTTCACTGAAGCTTTCTTT.

This clonotype was detected many times. The chain recombines TRBV12-3 or TRBV12-4 with TRBJ1-2; no clear D gene. The CDR3 is 14 amino acids. V was trimmed by 3 bases and J by 8 bases, leaving 16 bases between them. For the CDR3, the DNA is TGTGCCAGCAGTTTCCGAGCCGAAAAAGGGGGCTACACCTTC. It specifies CASSFRAEKGGYTF.

This clonotype was recorded a few times. The chain is built from TRBV7-2 and TRBJ2-7; weak D call: TRBD1 (6 bases). Between the trimmed V and J ends, which lost 6 bases and 2 bases, there was a span of 14 bases. CDR1 is SGHTA and CDR2 is FQGNSA in the germline V gene. This CDR3 has 14 residues. The DNA for the CDR3 is TGTGCCAGCAGTTTCCCGGGACAAACCTACGAGCAGTACTTC. This encodes CASSFPGQTYEQYF.

The sample holds many counts of this clonotype. The rearrangement links TRBV5-1 to TRBJ2-5; 8 nucleotides match TRBD2. The CDR3 runs to 9 residues. CDR1 and CDR2 from the germline V gene are SGHRS and YFSETQ. The junction had 1 base not matched to a gene; V was cut back by 8 bases and J by 10 bases. The CDR3 DNA reads TGCGCCAGTCGGGAGGGCCAGTACTTC. Protein: CASREGQYF.

This clonotype was detected only a few times. V usage is TRBV27 and J usage is TRBJ2-3, with D possibly matching TRBD2 (6 bases). Trimming pared 3 bases from V and 4 bases from J, leaving 11 bases between. CDR3 size: 14 residues. Germline-derived CDR1 and CDR2 are MNHEY and SMNVEV (reference sequence). This CDR3 is CASSFQGLADTQYF. CDR3 in DNA: TGTGCCAGCAGTTTCCAGGGACTGGCAGATACGCAGTATTTT.

Only a few counts were recorded for this clonotype. The V and J genes are TRBV6-4 and TRBJ2-2, with a possible D match to TRBD2 (5 bases). Germline V gene lookup returns CDR1 MRHNA and CDR2 SNTAGT. Trimming took 4 bases from V and 3 from J, leaving 6 bases between them. The CDR3 loop spans 13 amino acids. The CDR3 nucleotides read TGTGCCAGCAGTGCGGGGTACACCGGGGAGCTGTTTTTT. Its protein is CASSAGYTGELFF.

This clonotype was detected many times. J is TRBJ2-6 and V is TRBV11-2, with D possibly TRBD1 on 5 matching bases. Trimming took 2 bases from V and 2 from J, leaving 7 bases between them. The CDR3 has 15 amino acids. Germline V gives CDR1 SGHAT, CDR2 FQNNGV. This chain's CDR3 is CASSLSGTGANVLTF. CDR3 DNA: TGTGCCAGCAGCTTATCAGGGACTGGGGCCAACGTCCTGACTTTC.

There are a few counts of this clonotype. The chain combines TRBV5-1 with TRBJ2-7, with 8 bases fitting TRBD1. Trimming removed 4 bases from V and 6 bases from J; junction bases left unmatched: 6. This CDR3 has 13 residues. Germline CDR1 SGHRS, CDR2 YFSETQ. Here the CDR3 DNA reads TGCGCCAGCAGCATAGACAGGGGACGCGAGCAGTACTTC. Residues: CASSIDRGREQYF.

In its sample, this clonotype was seen a few times. V and J are TRBV4-3 and TRBJ2-7; possible D gene TRBD2, 6 bases. CDR3 length: 16 residues. Trimming took off 0 bases at V and 2 bases at J, with 14 bases between the two ends. Germline V gene data show CDR1 as LGHNA and CDR2 as YSLEER. The CDR3 protein is CASSQEIGGYAYEQYF. The CDR3 DNA reads TGCGCCAGCAGCCAAGAGATCGGAGGGTATGCCTACGAGCAGTACTTC.

This clonotype came up a few times. The rearrangement uses TRBV20-1 and TRBJ2-1; tentatively, D is TRBD2 (5 bases). CDR1 is DFQATT, CDR2 SNEGSKA, per germline (reference sequence). With 0 bases removed from V and 5 bases from J, the gap between germline ends came to 11 bases. This CDR3 comprises 14 residues. CDR3 residues: CSARDTAGNNEQFF. The CDR3 nucleotides are TGCAGTGCTAGAGATACTGCGGGTAACAATGAGCAGTTCTTC.

The chain uses TRBV5-5 and TRBJ1-1; D not resolved. Looked up from germline, CDR1 is SGHKS and CDR2 is YYEKEE (reference sequence). The CDR3 totals 16 residues. The V end lost 4 bases, the J end lost 0 bases, and 16 bases lay between the germline ends. The CDR3 coding sequence is TGTGCCAGCAGCCCATTCCTAGATTCTATGAACACTGAAGCTTTCTTT. Its protein product is CASSPFLDSMNTEAFF.

This clonotype was observed a handful of times. The gene calls are TRBV6-2 or TRBV6-3 and TRBJ1-6; D uncertain. Germline CDR1 MNHEY, CDR2 SVGEGT. Trimming pared 4 bases from V and 7 bases from J, leaving 14 bases between. The CDR3 is 15 amino acids. Here the CDR3 reads CASSWVAGFNSPLHF. The CDR3 DNA sequence: TGTGCCAGCAGTTGGGTGGCCGGCTTCAATTCACCCCTCCACTTT.

This clonotype was seen a handful of times. This chain joins TRBV4-3 and TRBJ2-6, with D perhaps matching TRBD1 (5 bases). Trimming removed 0 bases at V and 4 bases at J, with 13 bases between. Germline assignment: CDR1 LGHNA and CDR2 YSLEER. This CDR3 has 17 amino acids. For the CDR3, the DNA is TGCGCCAGCAGCCAAGAAAATCAGGGTACCGGGGCCAACGTCCTGACTTTC. Translation gives CASSQENQGTGANVLTF.

This clonotype was seen ten or more times. CDR3 sequence reads: CASSQDLWYEQYF. The CDR3 DNA sequence: TGCGCCAGCAGCCAAGATTTGTGGTACGAGCAGTACTTC. The chain joins TRBV4-3 to TRBJ2-7, with no clear D. CDR3 length: 13 amino acids. Germline CDR1 reads LGHNA; CDR2 reads YSLEER. Trimming shortened V by 0 bases and J by 4 bases, and 7 bases separated the two germline ends.

This clonotype has just a few counts. This chain uses TRBV6-1 with TRBJ2-5; D is tentatively TRBD1 or TRBD2 (5 bases each). The CDR3 runs 14 residues. The ends were cut back, 7 bases at V and 0 bases at J, with 12 bases in the middle. From germline, CDR1 is MNHNS and CDR2 SASEGT. The CDR3: CASTTWGYQETQYF. In nucleotides, the CDR3 is TGTGCCAGCACCACCTGGGGGTACCAAGAGACCCAGTACTTC.

This clonotype has more than one count but fewer than ten. The chain combines TRBV7-9 with TRBJ2-5; D may be TRBD2 (6 bases). The germline V and J ends were trimmed by 5 bases and 5 bases, with 12 bases remaining between them. Germline V gives CDR1 SEHNR, CDR2 FQNEAQ (reference sequence). The CDR3 covers 13 residues. The CDR3 nucleotides read TGTGCCAGCAGCCCTGGAGGGGCCGAGACCCAGTACTTC. Translating gives CASSPGGAETQYF. Full variable domain (outside the CDR3, taken from reference TRBV7-9 and TRBJ2-5): DTGVSQNPRHKITKRGQNVTFRCDPISEHNRLYWYRQTLGQGPEFLTYFQNEAQLEKSRLLSDRFSAERPKGSFSTLEIQRTEQGDSAMYLCASSPGGAETQYFGPGTRLLVL.

This clonotype was detected many times. V usage is TRBV29-1 and J usage is TRBJ2-7; the D call may be TRBD1 or TRBD2 (6 bases each). From germline, CDR1 is SQVTM and CDR2 ANQGSEA. The V and J ends lost 6 bases and 5 bases respectively, with 11 bases between them. The CDR3 is 11 amino acids. The CDR3 coding sequence is TGCAGCGTCCGGGGGCCTAACGAGCAGTACTTC. Its translation: CSVRGPNEQYF.

The chain links TRBV29-1 to TRBJ1-2; 10 positions agree with TRBD1. This CDR3 is built from 14 residues. The junction had 11 bases not matched to a gene; V was cut back by 7 bases and J by 6 bases. The germline V gene encodes CDR1 SQVTM and CDR2 ANQGSEA. The CDR3 here is CSAGQGQEGDGYTF. CDR3 bases: TGCAGCGCGGGACAGGGGCAAGAAGGGGATGGCTACACCTTC.